This is a list of T cell receptor beta chains from one sample in a study of cytomegalovirus exposure and HLA in healthy donors. Libraries were prepared by immunoSEQ multiplex PCR; TCRdb keeps only in-frame clonotypes and omits some of them. Among under 200,000 clones, about 90% were seen once, and the ten largest hold around 2.7%. Sequencing input: PBMCs. The source of these receptors is a woman in her late teens or twenties in good health and CMV-seropositive. The CDR3 runs from the conserved cysteine through the conserved F or W. The order of the fields is clone size, V gene, J gene, D gene, CDR3 protein, CDR3 DNA. D genes are given only for firm matches. Expanded clones get a size class; other rows say once, few or many, or leave the size out.

clone_size: NA
v_call: TRBV28
j_call: TRBJ1-1
d_call: NA
cdr3_aa: CASSFYGDIRDIYTEAFF
cdr3_nt: TGTGCCAGCAGCTTTTATGGGGATATAAGGGACATTTACACTGAAGCTTTCTTT

clone_size: NA
v_call: TRBV7-9
j_call: TRBJ1-4
d_call: TRBD1
cdr3_aa: CASRRTGTSEKLFF
cdr3_nt: TGTGCCAGCAGGCGGACAGGGACCTCTGAAAAACTGTTTTTT

clone_size: NA
v_call: TRBV7-2
j_call: TRBJ2-7
d_call: NA
cdr3_aa: CASSRSGNPEQYF
cdr3_nt: TGTGCCAGCAGCCGGAGCGGTAATCCCGAGCAGTACTTC

clone_size: NA
v_call: TRBV28
j_call: TRBJ1-2
d_call: NA
cdr3_aa: CASSPGGEAGGYTF
cdr3_nt: TGTGCCAGCAGTCCGGGGGGCGAGGCGGGTGGCTACACCTTC

clone_size: NA
v_call: TRBV28
j_call: TRBJ1-1
d_call: TRBD1
cdr3_aa: CASSLGQGAEAFF
cdr3_nt: TGTGCCAGCAGTCTCGGACAGGGCGCTGAAGCTTTCTTT

clone_size: NA
v_call: TRBV13
j_call: TRBJ2-7
d_call: NA
cdr3_aa: CASMKGRESEQYF
cdr3_nt: TGTGCCAGCATGAAGGGAAGGGAGAGCGAGCAGTACTTC

clone_size: few
v_call: TRBV10-2
j_call: TRBJ1-6
d_call: NA
cdr3_aa: CASSPGAGNSPLHF
cdr3_nt: TGCGCCAGCAGTCCCGGAGCTGGGAATTCACCCCTCCACTTT

clone_size: NA
v_call: TRBV4-2
j_call: TRBJ2-5
d_call: TRBD2
cdr3_aa: CASSPNGLAGARGETQYF
cdr3_nt: TGTGCCAGCAGCCCGAACGGACTAGCGGGGGCCAGGGGGGAGACCCAGTACTTC

clone_size: NA
v_call: TRBV6-5
j_call: TRBJ2-6
d_call: TRBD2
cdr3_aa: CASSSREGLGANVLTF
cdr3_nt: TGTGCCAGCAGTTCGCGGGAGGGCCTTGGGGCCAACGTCCTGACTTTC

clone_size: NA
v_call: TRBV7-2
j_call: TRBJ2-3
d_call: NA
cdr3_aa: CASSLGGDLGISGNTQYF
cdr3_nt: TGTGCCAGCAGCTTAGGGGGGGACTTGGGTATTAGCGGAAATACGCAGTATTTT

clone_size: NA
v_call: TRBV27
j_call: TRBJ2-5
d_call: NA
cdr3_aa: CASSLWSDQETQYF
cdr3_nt: TGTGCCAGCAGTTTATGGTCAGACCAAGAGACCCAGTACTTC

clone_size: NA
v_call: TRBV28
j_call: TRBJ2-6
d_call: TRBD1
cdr3_aa: CASSQGQLTLSGANVLTF
cdr3_nt: TGTGCCAGCAGCCAGGGACAGCTAACACTCTCTGGGGCCAACGTCCTGACTTTC

clone_size: NA
v_call: TRBV7-2
j_call: TRBJ2-1
d_call: NA
cdr3_aa: CASSLAGDRGGFF
cdr3_nt: TGTGCCAGCAGCTTAGCGGGTGATAGAGGGGGGTTCTTC

clone_size: NA
v_call: TRBV5-8
j_call: TRBJ2-7
d_call: NA
cdr3_aa: CASSLGGVPSYEQYF
cdr3_nt: TGTGCCAGCAGCTTGGGGGGGGTACCCTCCTACGAGCAGTACTTC

clone_size: NA
v_call: TRBV7-2
j_call: TRBJ2-7
d_call: NA
cdr3_aa: CASSSSIGSAGEQYF
cdr3_nt: TGTGCCAGCAGCTCATCAATCGGCAGCGCTGGGGAGCAGTACTTC

clone_size: NA
v_call: TRBV5-6
j_call: TRBJ1-2
d_call: TRBD1
cdr3_aa: CASSWGTGDGYTF
cdr3_nt: TGTGCCAGCAGCTGGGGGACAGGAGATGGCTACACCTTC